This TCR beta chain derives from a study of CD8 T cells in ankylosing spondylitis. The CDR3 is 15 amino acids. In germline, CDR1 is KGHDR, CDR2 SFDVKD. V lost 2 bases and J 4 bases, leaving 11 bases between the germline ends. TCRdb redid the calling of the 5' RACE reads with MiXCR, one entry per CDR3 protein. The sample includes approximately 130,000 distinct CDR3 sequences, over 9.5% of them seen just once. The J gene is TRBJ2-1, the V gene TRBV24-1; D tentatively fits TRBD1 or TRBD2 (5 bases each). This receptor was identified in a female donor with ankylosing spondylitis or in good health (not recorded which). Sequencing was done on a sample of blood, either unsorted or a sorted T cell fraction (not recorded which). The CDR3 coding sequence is TGTGCCACCAGTGATTATGAGGGGCGGTACAATGAGCAGTTCTTC. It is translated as CATSDYEGRYNEQFF.